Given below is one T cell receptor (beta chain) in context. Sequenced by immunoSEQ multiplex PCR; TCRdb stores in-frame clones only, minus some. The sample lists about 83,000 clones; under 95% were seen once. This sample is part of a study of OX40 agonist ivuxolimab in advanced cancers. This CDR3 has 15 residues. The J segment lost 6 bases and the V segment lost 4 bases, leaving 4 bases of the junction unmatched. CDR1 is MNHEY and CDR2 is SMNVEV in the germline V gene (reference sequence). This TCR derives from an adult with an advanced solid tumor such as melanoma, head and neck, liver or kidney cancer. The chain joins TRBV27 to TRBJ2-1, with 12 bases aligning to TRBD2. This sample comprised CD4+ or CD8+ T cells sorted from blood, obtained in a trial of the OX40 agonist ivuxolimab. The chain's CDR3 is CASSYGLAGINEQFF. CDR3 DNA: TGTGCCAGCAGTTACGGACTAGCGGGGATCAATGAGCAGTTCTTC.